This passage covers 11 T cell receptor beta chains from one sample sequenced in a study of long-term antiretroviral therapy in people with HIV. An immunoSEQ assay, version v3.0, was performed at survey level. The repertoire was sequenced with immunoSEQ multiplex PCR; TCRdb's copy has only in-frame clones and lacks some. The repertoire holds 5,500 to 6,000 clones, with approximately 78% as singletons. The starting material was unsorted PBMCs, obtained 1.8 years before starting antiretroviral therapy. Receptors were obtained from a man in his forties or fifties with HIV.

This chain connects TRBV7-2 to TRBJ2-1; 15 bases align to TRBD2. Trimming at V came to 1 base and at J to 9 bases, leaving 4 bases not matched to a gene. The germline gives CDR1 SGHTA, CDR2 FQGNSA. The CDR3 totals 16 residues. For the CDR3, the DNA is TGTGCCAGCAGCTTAGGTGGACTAGCGGGAGGGGTTGAGCAGTTCTTC. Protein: CASSLGGLAGGVEQFF.

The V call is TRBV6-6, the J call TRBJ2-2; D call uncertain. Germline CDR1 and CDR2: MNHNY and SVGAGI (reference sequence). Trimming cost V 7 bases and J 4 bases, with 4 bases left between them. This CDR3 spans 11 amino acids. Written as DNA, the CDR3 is TGTGCCAGCACTTCCACCGGGGAGCTGTTTTTT. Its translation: CASTSTGELFF.

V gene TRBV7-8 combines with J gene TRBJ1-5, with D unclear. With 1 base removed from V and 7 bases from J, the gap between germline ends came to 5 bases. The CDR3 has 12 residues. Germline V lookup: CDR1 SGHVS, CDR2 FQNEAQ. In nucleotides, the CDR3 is TGTGCCAGCAGCTTAGGGGGACAGCCCCAGCATTTT. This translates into CASSLGGQPQHF.

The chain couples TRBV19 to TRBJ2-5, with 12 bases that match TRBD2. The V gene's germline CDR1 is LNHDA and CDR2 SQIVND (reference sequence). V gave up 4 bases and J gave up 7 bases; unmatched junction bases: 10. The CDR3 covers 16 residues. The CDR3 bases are TGTGCCAGTAGTAGGACTAGCGGGACGGGAGCGGGGACCCAGTACTTC. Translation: CASSRTSGTGAGTQYF.

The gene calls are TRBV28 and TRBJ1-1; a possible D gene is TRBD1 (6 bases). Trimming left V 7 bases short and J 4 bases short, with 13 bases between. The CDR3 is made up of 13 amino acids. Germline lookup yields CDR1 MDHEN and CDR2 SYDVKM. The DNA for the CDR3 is TGTGCCAGCAATGATCAGGGGTCCACTGAAGCTTTCTTT. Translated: CASNDQGSTEAFF.

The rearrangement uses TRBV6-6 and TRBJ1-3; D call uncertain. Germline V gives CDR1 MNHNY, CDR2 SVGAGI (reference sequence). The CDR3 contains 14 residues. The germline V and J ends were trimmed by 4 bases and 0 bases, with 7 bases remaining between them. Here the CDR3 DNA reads TGTGCCAGCAGTTTCGGCCCCTCTGGAAACACCATATATTTT. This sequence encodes CASSFGPSGNTIYF.

CDR3 in amino acids: CASSSSVTGELFF. CDR3 bases: TGTGCCAGCAGTTCCTCAGTGACCGGGGAGCTGTTTTTT. The chain links TRBV28 to TRBJ2-2; unclear D gene. The CDR3 consists of 13 residues. V dropped 4 bases and J dropped 5 bases, with 8 bases sitting between them. The germline CDR1 and CDR2 sequences are MDHEN and SYDVKM.

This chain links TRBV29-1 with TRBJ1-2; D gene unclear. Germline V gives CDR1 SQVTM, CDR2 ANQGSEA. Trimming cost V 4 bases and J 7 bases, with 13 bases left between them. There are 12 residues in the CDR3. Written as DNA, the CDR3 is TGCAGCGTTGCGGGTCTCCGGACTGGCTACACCTTC. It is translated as CSVAGLRTGYTF.

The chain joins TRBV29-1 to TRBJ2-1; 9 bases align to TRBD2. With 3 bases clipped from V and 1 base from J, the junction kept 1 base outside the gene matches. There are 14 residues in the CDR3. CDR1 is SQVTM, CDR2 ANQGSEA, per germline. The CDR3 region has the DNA TGCAGCGTTGATAGCGGGAGTTCCTACAATGAGCAGTTCTTC. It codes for CSVDSGSSYNEQFF.

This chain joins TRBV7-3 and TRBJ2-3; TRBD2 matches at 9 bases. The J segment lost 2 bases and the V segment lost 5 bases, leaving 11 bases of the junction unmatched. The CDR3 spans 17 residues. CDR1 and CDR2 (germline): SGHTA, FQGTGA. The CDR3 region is CASSPPRTSATTDTQYF. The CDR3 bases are TGTGCCAGCAGCCCCCCTCGGACTAGCGCAACCACAGATACGCAGTATTTT.

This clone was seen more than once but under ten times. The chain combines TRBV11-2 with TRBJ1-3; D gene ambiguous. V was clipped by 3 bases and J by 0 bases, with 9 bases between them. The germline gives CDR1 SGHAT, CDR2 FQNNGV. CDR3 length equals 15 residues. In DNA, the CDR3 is TGTGCCAGCAGCTTCGGCGGCTCCTCTGGAAACACCATATATTTT. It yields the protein CASSFGGSSGNTIYF.